This entry features one TCR beta chain sequence. There is no known antigen for this receptor. One base away there is no much larger clone; base qualities are not given. The immunoSEQ hsTCRB v3.0 assay was used at survey level resolution to sequence the TRB variable region. A depth of about 35,000-50,000 T-cell genomes per sample was targeted for TRB sequencing. TRB libraries were pooled and sequenced on an Illumina MiSeq using a v3 150-cycle kit. In the paper's pipeline: Repertoire analysis was run in R within a reproducible Nextflow workflow that covered QC, data transformation and analysis. LymphoSeq2, an R package for exploring AIRR-Seq data, was used to implement the custom analyses. After excluding a few samples that yielded fewer than 5000 total TRB sequences, 188 HIV repertoires remained for analysis. Of the approximately 190 retained HIV repertoires, over 55 were collected before and approximately 130 after ART initiation. Repertoires were downsampled to 5000 TRB nucleotide sequences, and summary statistics were averaged over 100 downsampling iterations. The analysis kept only TRB sequences whose CDR3 regions were at least seven amino acids long. Diversity was measured with a Shannon entropy-derived clonality score and the Gini coefficient. In the repertoire networks, any two of the top 5000 CDR3 amino acid sequences were linked whenever the two sequences differed by an edit distance of one. GLIPH2 predicted antigen specificity groups and MHC restriction for TRB CDR3 amino acid sequences. CDR3 amino acid sequences were matched against VDJdb and McPAS-TCR to flag known CMV, EBV, HIV or tissue antigen associations. Pre-ART, post-ART and control groups were compared with Wilcoxon signed-rank tests and Holm-Bonferroni correction. The table was pulled from immuneACCESS by TCRdb, which kept in-frame rearrangements only. Such tables lose some clones; where checked, under half of the loss comes from unresolved V genes, and the rest has no known cause. That table supplies the V and J calls and clone size; D and trimming were determined from the DNA. This sample holds 20,000 or so clones; 81% were observed only once. 10% to 15% of the sample rests with the top ten.

This sample is part of a study of long-term antiretroviral therapy in people with HIV (dated by TCRdb to 2022 to 2024). With regard to the full study: The earliest samples were collected about a decade before the 2015 WHO recommendation for immediate ART, when ART was typically delayed until CD4 counts fell. A retrospective serial study tested whether ART initiation and durable HIV suppression were associated with changes in peripheral blood TRB repertoire composition and diversity. A total of 192 cryopreserved PBMC samples came from approximately 30 adults with confirmed HIV infection and were collected serially over a mean of approximately 6 years (range 1-12). Of the 30 participants with HIV, some 12 were female. Test extractions of a monoclonal T-cell line alongside a few dozen polyclonal samples showed no cross-contamination during QIAcube processing.

Inclusion was restricted to participants for whom at least one PBMC sample before ART initiation and at least two post-ART samples were available. All participants with HIV were treated in the United States of America. Before DNA extraction, cryopreserved samples of about 0.95-11 million PBMC were thawed and then washed. At the time of the earliest PBMC sample, participants with HIV were aged between about 20 and 54 years. Each participant contributed PBMC samples from 1-4 timepoints before ART initiation and 2-8 timepoints after ART initiation, with a median of 7 samples. Serial HIV viral load, CD4+ T-cell count, ART history and demographic data were obtained for every participant. Genomic DNA was extracted from unsorted PBMC with a Qiagen kit on a QIAcube, with processing performed in batches of 12 samples. CDR1 and CDR2 are drawn from the germline V gene (reference sequence): MNHEY, SMNVEV. From cysteine to phenylalanine, the CDR3 is 13 amino acids long. Of the read, only the CDR3 DNA is kept; its 39 bases are in frame from base 1. Relative to germline, V is missing 6 bases and J is missing 2 bases, with 3 bases of the junction outside any gene match.

Paper-wide results and their limitations: ART initiation was associated with a significant increase in TRB diversity, but diversity stayed significantly below transplant donor controls even after long-term ART. The repertoire was dominated across all time points by expanded TRB clones identified before ART initiation, although this dominance was seen to fluctuate and to decrease in many PLHIV after ART. No data were available on ART adherence, viral resistance or therapy changes, limiting inferences about post-ART repertoire changes. Because pre-ART samples had limited cell numbers, profiling was done on unsorted PBMC rather than on sorted CD4+ and CD8+ T cells. Limited PBMC availability meant only the TCR beta chain was sequenced, without alpha chain pairing. Samples dated from the mid-2000s to the late 2010s, and the ART regimens used may be less effective than current ones. CDR3 length ranges in HIV repertoires were narrower than in controls, and network structure suggested an antigen-experienced repertoire with only a slight naive shift after ART.

The source material was unsorted PBMCs, sampled 0.1 years before starting antiretroviral therapy. The chain is made from TRBV27 and TRBJ2-7; TRBD1 agrees with 8 junctional bases. This clonotype was obtained from a man between 40 and 49 years old with HIV. In nucleotide form, the sequence is TGTGCCAGCAGCTTACAGGGGGCCTACGAGCAGTACTTC. This encodes CASSLQGAYEQYF.